The clone carrying this TCR beta chain came up a few times. Its antigen is as yet unknown. The sample comes from a study of cytomegalovirus exposure and HLA in healthy donors. In the study overall: Genetic ancestry analysis placed approximately 78% of the 300 to 400 donors that were genotyped in the Caucasian-associated cluster. Regarding the study as a whole: Later analysis suggested most CMV-associated TCR beta chains were HLA-restricted.

The ends were cut back, 3 bases at V and 6 bases at J, with 11 bases in the middle. In germline, CDR1 is LNHDA, CDR2 SQIVND (reference sequence). This CDR3 region has 13 residues. 60 Vbeta and 13 Jbeta primers were used in PCR. Sequencing was performed with immunoSEQ multiplex PCR; in TCRdb, only in-frame clones are kept and a portion is missing. Here the sample spans 150,000 to 200,000 clones, almost 85% being singletons. The source is a man aged 25 to 40 in good health and CMV-seronegative. The chain combines TRBV19 with TRBJ2-5, with D tentatively TRBD1 (6 bases). Material for sequencing was PBMCs. In DNA form, the CDR3 reads TGTGCCAGTAGTATCGGCAGGGGACAGACCCAGTACTTC. Translation: CASSIGRGQTQYF.